A single sample gave rise to the 8 T cell receptor beta chains below, sequenced in a study of tumor-infiltrating lymphocytes in oesophageal squamous cell carcinoma. MiXCR was run by TCRdb on the PCR reads, yielding one entry per CDR3 protein. The sample includes 14,000 or so distinct CDR3 sequences, about 50% of them seen just once. The sample comprised esophageal tumor tissue. The receptors originated from a male donor with esophageal squamous cell carcinoma.

This clonotype came up a few times. The chain joins TRBV20-1 to TRBJ1-2; TRBD1 might be the D (6 bases). The germline V gene has CDR1 DFQATT and CDR2 SNEGSKA (reference sequence). V gave up 6 bases and J gave up 4 bases, with 18 bases separating them. The CDR3 totals 14 residues. The CDR3 spells CSAKTTGRGYGYTF. CDR3 nucleotides: TGCAGTGCAAAAACAACAGGGAGAGGCTATGGCTACACCTTC.

The chain employs TRBV28 and TRBJ2-1; D is possibly TRBD2 (6 bases). The CDR3 has 17 residues. CDR1 and CDR2 (germline): MDHEN, SYDVKM. V was shortened by 2 bases and J by 4 bases, with 18 bases between the two germline ends. CDR3 DNA: TGTGCCAGCAGTTTACAATCGCGGGGAGGCCGATACAATGAGCAGTTCTTC. This gives the protein CASSLQSRGGRYNEQFF.

The V gene is TRBV5-1, the J gene TRBJ2-4; 7 nucleotides line up with TRBD2. The assigned J gene may be wrong: the sequence end matches TRBJ2-7 better. CDR1 and CDR2 from the germline V gene are SGHRS and YFSETQ. The CDR3 runs to 15 residues. The CDR3 DNA sequence: TGCGCCAGCAGCTTGGAGGGCGGGAGCTCCTACGAGCAGTACTTC. Amino acid sequence: CASSLEGGSSYEQYF.

This clonotype has ten or more counts. A read error may explain this, as a much larger clone is one base away. J is TRBJ2-5 and V is TRBV24-1; D ambiguous. The DNA end is a closer match to TRBJ2-7, so the J assignment may be wrong. The CDR3 is made up of 11 amino acids. Germline CDR1 and CDR2: KGHDR and SFDVKD. CDR3 loop: CATSEGSEQYF. The CDR3 nucleotides are TGTGCCACCAGTGAGGGTAGCGAGCAGTACTTC.

In nucleotides, the CDR3 is TGTGCCAGCAGCTTTAATAATTCACCCCTCCACTTT. It translates to CASSFNNSPLHF. The V and J genes are TRBV7-8 and TRBJ1-6; D ambiguous. This CDR3 has 12 residues. Trimming removed 3 bases from V and 5 bases from J, with 2 bases in between. The germline gives CDR1 SGHVS, CDR2 FQNEAQ.

The chain combines TRBV24-1 with TRBJ2-3, with D hard to call. Germline loops: CDR1 KGHDR, CDR2 SFDVKD. V was clipped by 4 bases and J by 7 bases, with 11 bases between them. The CDR3 is 13 amino acids. CDR3 coding DNA: TGTGCCACCAGTGACTCTTACAGCTATACGCAGTATTTT. This translates into CATSDSYSYTQYF.

This clonotype is medium-sized. V gene TRBV7-2 combines with J gene TRBJ2-1, with TRBD2 matching 11 bases. Germline CDR1 is SGHTA and CDR2 is FQGNSA. The V gene end was trimmed by 1 base and the J gene end by 0 bases; junction bases not matched to a gene: 5. This CDR3 has 18 residues. CDR3 sequence: CASSLVFSGRVSYNEQFF. The CDR3 region has the DNA TGTGCCAGCAGCTTAGTATTTAGCGGGAGGGTCTCCTACAATGAGCAGTTCTTC.

This chain joins TRBV7-2 and TRBJ2-4; no clear D gene. Looked up from germline, CDR1 is SGHTA and CDR2 is FQGNSA. The CDR3 sequence is 14 residues long. The V and J ends lost 0 bases and 7 bases respectively, with 10 bases between them. Written as DNA, the CDR3 is TGTGCCAGCAGCTTAGCTAGACCCCATAACATTCAGTACTTC. Protein sequence: CASSLARPHNIQYF.